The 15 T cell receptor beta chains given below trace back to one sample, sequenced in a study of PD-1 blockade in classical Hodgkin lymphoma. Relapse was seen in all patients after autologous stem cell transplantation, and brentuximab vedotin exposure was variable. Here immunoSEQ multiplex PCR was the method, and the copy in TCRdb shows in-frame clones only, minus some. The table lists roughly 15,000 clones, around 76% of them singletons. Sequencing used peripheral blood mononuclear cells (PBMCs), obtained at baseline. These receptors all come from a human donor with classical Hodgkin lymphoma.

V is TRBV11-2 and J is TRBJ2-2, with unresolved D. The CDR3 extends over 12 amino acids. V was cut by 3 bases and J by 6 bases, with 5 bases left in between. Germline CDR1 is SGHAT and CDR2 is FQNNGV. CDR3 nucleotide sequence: TGTGCCAGCAGCTTTCGGGCCGGGGAGCTGTTTTTT. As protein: CASSFRAGELFF.

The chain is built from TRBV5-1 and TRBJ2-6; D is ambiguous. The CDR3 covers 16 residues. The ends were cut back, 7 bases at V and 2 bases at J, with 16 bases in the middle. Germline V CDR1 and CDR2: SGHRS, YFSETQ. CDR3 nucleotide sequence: TGCGCCAGCTGCGGCCTGAGGAAACCTGGGGCCAACGTCCTGACTTTC. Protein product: CASCGLRKPGANVLTF.

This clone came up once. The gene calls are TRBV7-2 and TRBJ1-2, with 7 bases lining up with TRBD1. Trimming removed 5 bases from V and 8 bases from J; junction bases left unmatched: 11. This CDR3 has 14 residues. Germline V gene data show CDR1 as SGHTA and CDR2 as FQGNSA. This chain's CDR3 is CASSKRGQDQGYTF. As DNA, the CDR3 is TGTGCCAGCAGCAAAAGGGGGCAGGATCAAGGCTACACCTTC.

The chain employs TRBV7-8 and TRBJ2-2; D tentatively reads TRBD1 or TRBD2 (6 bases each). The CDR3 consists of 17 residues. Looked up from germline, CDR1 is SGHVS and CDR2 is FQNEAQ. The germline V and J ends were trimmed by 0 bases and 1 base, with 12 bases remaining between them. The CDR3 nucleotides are TGTGCCAGCAGCTTAGCGAACGGGGGCTTGAACACCGGGGAGCTGTTTTTT. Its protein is CASSLANGGLNTGELFF.

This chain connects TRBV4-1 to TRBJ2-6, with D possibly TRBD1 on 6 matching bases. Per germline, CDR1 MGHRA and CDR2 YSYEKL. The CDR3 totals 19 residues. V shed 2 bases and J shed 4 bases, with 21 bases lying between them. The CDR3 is CASSQRMRMGASGANVLTF. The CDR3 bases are TGCGCCAGCAGCCAACGTATGAGAATGGGGGCATCCGGGGCCAACGTCCTGACTTTC.

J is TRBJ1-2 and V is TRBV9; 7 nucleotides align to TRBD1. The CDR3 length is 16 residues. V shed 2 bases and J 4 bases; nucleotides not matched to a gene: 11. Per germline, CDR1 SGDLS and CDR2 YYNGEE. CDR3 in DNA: TGTGCCAGCAGCGTGTTCGACAGGGTGGGTGTCTATGGCTACACCTTC. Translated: CASSVFDRVGVYGYTF.

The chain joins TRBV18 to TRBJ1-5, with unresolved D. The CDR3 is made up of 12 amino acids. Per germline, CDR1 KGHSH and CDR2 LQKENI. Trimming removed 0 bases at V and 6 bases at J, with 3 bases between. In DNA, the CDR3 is TGTGCCAGCTCACCACCTGCTCAGCCCCAGCATTTT. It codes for CASSPPAQPQHF.

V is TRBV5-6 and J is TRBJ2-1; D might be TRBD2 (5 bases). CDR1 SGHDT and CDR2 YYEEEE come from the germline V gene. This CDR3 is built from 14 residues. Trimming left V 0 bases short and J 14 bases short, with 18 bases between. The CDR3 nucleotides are TGTGCCAGCAGCTTGGCCCGACCTCAGAGGGTGGAGTTCTTC. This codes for CASSLARPQRVEFF.

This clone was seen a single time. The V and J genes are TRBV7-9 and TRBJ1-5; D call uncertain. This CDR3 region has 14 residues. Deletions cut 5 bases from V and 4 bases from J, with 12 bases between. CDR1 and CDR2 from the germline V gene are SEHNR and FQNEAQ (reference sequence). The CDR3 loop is CASSPRRGNQPQHF. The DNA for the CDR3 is TGTGCCAGCAGCCCCAGACGCGGGAATCAGCCCCAGCATTTT.

The CDR3 bases are TGTGCCAGTAGTATCGTCTTCGACGGTACCTACGAGCAGTACTTC. It codes for CASSIVFDGTYEQYF. The V gene is TRBV19, the J gene TRBJ2-5, with unresolved D. The tail of the sequence fits TRBJ2-7 better, so the J call may be wrong. The CDR3 has 15 amino acids. Germline CDR1 is LNHDA and CDR2 is SQIVND (reference sequence).

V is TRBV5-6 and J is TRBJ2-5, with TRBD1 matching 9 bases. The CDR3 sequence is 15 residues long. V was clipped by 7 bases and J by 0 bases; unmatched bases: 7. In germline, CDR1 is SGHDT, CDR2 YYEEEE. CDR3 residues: CASYTGTGNQETQYF. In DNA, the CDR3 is TGTGCCAGCTATACCGGGACAGGGAACCAAGAGACCCAGTACTTC.

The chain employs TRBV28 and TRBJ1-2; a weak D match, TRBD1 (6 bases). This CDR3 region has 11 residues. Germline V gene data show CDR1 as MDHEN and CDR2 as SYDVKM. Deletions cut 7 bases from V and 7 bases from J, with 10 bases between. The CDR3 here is CASNGGLGYTF. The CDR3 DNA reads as TGTGCCAGCAACGGGGGGCTTGGCTACACCTTC.

The CDR3 DNA sequence: TGTGCCAGCAGCGTAGCACAGGGGGAAAGGGTGACCCAGTACTTC. Its protein is CASSVAQGERVTQYF. V gene TRBV9 combines with J gene TRBJ2-5; 8 bases are shared with TRBD1. The CDR3 runs to 15 residues. The J segment lost 7 bases and the V segment lost 0 bases, leaving 8 bases of the junction unmatched. CDR1 SGDLS and CDR2 YYNGEE come from the germline V gene.

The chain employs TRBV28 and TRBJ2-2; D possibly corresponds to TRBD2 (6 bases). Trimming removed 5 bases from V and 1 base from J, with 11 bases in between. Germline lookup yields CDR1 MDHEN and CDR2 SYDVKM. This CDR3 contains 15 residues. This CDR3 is CASSESGENTGELFF. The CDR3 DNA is TGTGCCAGCAGTGAATCGGGGGAGAACACCGGGGAGCTGTTTTTT.

CDR3 in DNA: TGTGCCAGCTCACCACCGGGACAGGGTAATTCACCCCTCCACTTT. It translates to CASSPPGQGNSPLHF. The chain combines TRBV18 with TRBJ1-6; 9 bases are shared with TRBD1. V dropped 0 bases and J dropped 6; count of bases not matched to a gene: 0. This CDR3 is built from 15 residues. Germline V gives CDR1 KGHSH, CDR2 LQKENI.